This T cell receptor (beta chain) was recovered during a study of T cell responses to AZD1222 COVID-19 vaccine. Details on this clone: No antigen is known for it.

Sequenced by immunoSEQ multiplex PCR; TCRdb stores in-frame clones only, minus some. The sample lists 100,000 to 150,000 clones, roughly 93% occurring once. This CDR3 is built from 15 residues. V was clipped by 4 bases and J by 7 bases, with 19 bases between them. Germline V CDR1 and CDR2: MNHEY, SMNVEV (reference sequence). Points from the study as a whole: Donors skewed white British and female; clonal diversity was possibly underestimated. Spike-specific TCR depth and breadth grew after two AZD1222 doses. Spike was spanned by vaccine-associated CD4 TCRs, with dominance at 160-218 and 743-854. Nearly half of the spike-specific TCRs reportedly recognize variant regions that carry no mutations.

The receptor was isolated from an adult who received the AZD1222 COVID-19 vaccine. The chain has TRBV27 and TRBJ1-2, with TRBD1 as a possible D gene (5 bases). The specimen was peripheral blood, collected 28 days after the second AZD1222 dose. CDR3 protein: CASSSSRGKRSGYTF. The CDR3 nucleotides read TGTGCCAGCAGTTCATCTAGGGGAAAAAGGTCTGGCTACACCTTC.